These 23 T cell receptor beta chains share one sample of origin, sequenced in a study of T cells in Graves' hyperthyroidism and ophthalmopathy. It was RNA transcripts that yielded the amplified TCR beta CDR3 regions. HTBI primers drove first-round RT-PCR of the TCR CDR3. From the multiplex PCR reads, TCRdb called clonotypes with MiXCR, one entry per CDR3 protein. The table has some 300,000 distinct CDR3 sequences, roughly 15% seen once; the top ten hold 7.8%. Sequencing was done on a sample of blood. The receptor set was obtained from a woman aged 30 to 39 with Graves' hyperthyroidism that later progressed to Graves' ophthalmopathy.

This clonotype was observed at least ten times. In DNA, the CDR3 is TGTGCCAGCAGGGCTAGCGGGAGAGCAGATACGCAGTATTTT. It is translated as CASRASGRADTQYF. The rearrangement uses TRBV6-2 or TRBV6-3 and TRBJ2-3; 10 bases fit TRBD2. Germline V lookup: CDR1 MNHEY, CDR2 SVGEGT. The CDR3 spans 14 residues. V lost 6 bases, J lost 4 bases, and 4 bases stayed unmatched.

This clonotype was seen repeatedly, ten times or more. This rearrangement joins TRBV7-9 to TRBJ2-1; 11 nucleotides match TRBD2. The CDR3 extends over 19 amino acids. Germline assignment: CDR1 SEHNR and CDR2 FQNEAQ (reference sequence). Unmatched junction bases numbered 11, after V lost 4 bases and J lost 0 bases. The DNA for the CDR3 is TGTGCCAGCAGCTCTAACTACCCCACTAGCGGGAGCTCCTACAATGAGCAGTTCTTC. Its translation is CASSSNYPTSGSSYNEQFF.

This clonotype appeared many times. CDR3 residues: CASSIDRDTEAFF. CDR3 nucleotide sequence: TGTGCCAGTAGTATCGACAGGGACACTGAAGCTTTCTTT. This chain links TRBV19 with TRBJ1-1; 7 positions agree with TRBD1. V dropped 3 bases and J dropped 3; count of bases not matched to a gene: 1. This CDR3 region has 13 residues. Looked up from germline, CDR1 is LNHDA and CDR2 is SQIVND (reference sequence).

This clonotype appeared a few times. This chain connects TRBV3-1 to TRBJ2-5; D possibly corresponds to TRBD2 (6 bases). V gave up 1 base and J gave up 4 bases, with 16 bases separating them. The CDR3 covers 16 residues. CDR1 and CDR2 from the germline V gene are LGHDT and YNNKEL (reference sequence). The CDR3 protein is CASSQAIAVGVETQYF. The CDR3 DNA reads TGTGCCAGCAGCCAAGCAATAGCGGTGGGGGTAGAGACCCAGTACTTC.

This clonotype was found many times. This chain connects TRBV28 to TRBJ2-7; TRBD2 aligns across 9 bases. The V gene's germline CDR1 is MDHEN and CDR2 SYDVKM. CDR3 length: 18 amino acids. J gave up 5 bases and V 7 bases, and 21 bases lay outside the gene matches. The CDR3 loop reads CASKSGPHSGRSIDEQYF. The CDR3 DNA sequence: TGTGCCAGCAAATCCGGACCGCATAGCGGGAGATCTATCGACGAGCAGTACTTC.

This clonotype has a count of ten or more. The rearrangement joins TRBV6-1 to TRBJ2-7; either TRBD1 or TRBD2 may supply D (5 bases each). The CDR3 runs to 12 residues. Deletions cut 1 base from V and 6 bases from J, with 7 bases between. Looked up from germline, CDR1 is MNHNS and CDR2 is SASEGT. CDR3 region: CASSEGGVEQYF. CDR3 nucleotides: TGTGCCAGCAGTGAAGGAGGGGTCGAGCAGTACTTC.

This clonotype showed up just once. One junction end disagrees with the germline gene, perhaps due to a read error. The chain joins TRBV12-3 or TRBV12-4 to TRBJ1-2; TRBD1 matches at 9 bases. The CDR3 is made up of 15 amino acids. This CDR3 is CAGRRDREGGYGYTF. The CDR3 region has the DNA TGTGCCGGCAGGCGGGACAGGGAGGGAGGCTATGGCTACACCTTC.

This clonotype was picked up many times. The J gene is TRBJ1-1, the V gene TRBV30; 7 bases match TRBD1. Germline V gene data show CDR1 as GTSNPN and CDR2 as SVGIG (reference sequence). The length of the CDR3 is 13 residues. The V and J ends lost 0 bases and 5 bases, in that order; junction bases with no gene match: 3. The CDR3 spells CAWSVGRGTEAFF. Here the CDR3 DNA reads TGTGCCTGGAGTGTCGGCAGGGGGACTGAAGCTTTCTTT.

This clonotype was counted many times. The chain employs TRBV27 and TRBJ2-3; D is unclear. V was trimmed by 3 bases and J by 0 bases, leaving 13 bases between them. The germline V gene has CDR1 MNHEY and CDR2 SMNVEV (reference sequence). This CDR3 has 16 residues. The CDR3 spells CASSFLPTISTDTQYF. CDR3 nucleotide sequence: TGTGCCAGCAGTTTTCTCCCCACAATAAGCACAGATACGCAGTATTTT.

V gene TRBV20-1 combines with J gene TRBJ2-5, with 9 nucleotides matching TRBD2. Germline-derived CDR1 and CDR2 are DFQATT and SNEGSKA (reference sequence). V gave up 3 bases and J gave up 4 bases; unmatched junction bases: 6. The CDR3 extends over 14 amino acids. CDR3: CSASASGKGETQYF. The CDR3 bases are TGCAGTGCTAGTGCTAGCGGGAAGGGAGAGACCCAGTACTTC.

This clonotype was detected many times. This rearrangement joins TRBV20-1 to TRBJ2-3, with 13 bases lining up with TRBD2. Germline assignment: CDR1 DFQATT and CDR2 SNEGSKA (reference sequence). The CDR3 loop spans 18 amino acids. Germline trimming cut 0 bases from V and 4 bases from J; bases unmatched to any gene: 10. DNA for the CDR3: TGCAGTGCTAGAGATCCTCAGGGACTAGCGGGACGACCAGATACGCAGTATTTT. Translation: CSARDPQGLAGRPDTQYF.

This clonotype has ten or more counts. V usage is TRBV27 and J usage is TRBJ2-5; 8 nucleotides match TRBD1. CDR3 size: 14 residues. V gave up 5 bases and J gave up 4 bases; unmatched junction bases: 6. CDR1 is MNHEY, CDR2 SMNVEV, per germline (reference sequence). CDR3 region: CASSERGQGETQYF. The DNA of the CDR3 is TGTGCCAGCAGTGAACGCGGACAGGGAGAGACCCAGTACTTC.

This clonotype has a count of ten or more. The chain employs TRBV3-1 and TRBJ2-3; 9 nucleotides line up with TRBD2. The V and J ends lost 4 bases and 7 bases, in that order; junction bases with no gene match: 12. This CDR3 is 16 amino acids long. Germline loops: CDR1 LGHDT, CDR2 YNNKEL (reference sequence). The CDR3 coding sequence is TGTGCCAGCAGCCGTTTTAGCGGGAGTCGTACATATACGCAGTATTTT. Residues: CASSRFSGSRTYTQYF.

Concerning this clonotype itself: Mismatch with germline at one junction end may stem from a read error. This chain joins TRBV2 and TRBJ2-5; D is perhaps TRBD1 (6 bases). CDR1 and CDR2 (germline): SNHLY, FYNNEI. This CDR3 spans 14 amino acids. CDR3 in DNA: TGTGCCAGCAGTCCTATAACGAACCCCGCCGGGACACACTTC. Protein: CASSPITNPAGTHF.

This clonotype was counted between two and nine times. CDR3 loop: CSVTSDLFYEQYF. CDR3 in DNA: TGCAGCGTGACTAGCGACCTTTTCTACGAGCAGTACTTC. The gene calls are TRBV29-1 and TRBJ2-7, with 8 bases lining up with TRBD2. Trimming took 6 bases from V and 3 from J; bases not matched to a gene: 7. The CDR3 extends over 13 amino acids. CDR1 and CDR2 (germline): SQVTM, ANQGSEA.

As for this clonotype: This could be a read error, since a much larger clone is one nucleotide away. The chain couples TRBV5-1 to TRBJ1-2; 7 bases fit TRBD1. This CDR3 comprises 14 residues. CDR1 and CDR2 from the germline V gene are SGHRS and YFSETQ. The CDR3 bases are TGCGCCAGCAGCGTTACAGGGGCGGGCTATGACTACACCTTC. It encodes CASSVTGAGYDYTF.

V usage is TRBV9 and J usage is TRBJ2-1, with TRBD2 matching 10 bases. Germline V gene data show CDR1 as SGDLS and CDR2 as YYNGEE. Trimming removed 0 bases from V and 10 bases from J; junction bases left unmatched: 7. The CDR3 has 15 residues. The CDR3 spells CASSVVSGRAAEQFF. CDR3 bases: TGTGCCAGCAGCGTAGTGAGCGGGAGGGCCGCGGAGCAGTTCTTC.

This sequence joins TRBV9 and TRBJ2-7; D gene uncertain. CDR3 length equals 14 residues. Germline CDR1 reads SGDLS; CDR2 reads YYNGEE. The germline V and J ends were trimmed by 4 bases and 7 bases, with 18 bases remaining between them. The CDR3 here is CASSSRTDLGEQYF. The CDR3 nucleotides are TGTGCCAGCAGCTCCAGGACGGATCTCGGTGAGCAGTACTTC.

This clonotype occurred a few times. A much larger clone lies one base from this, so it may be a read error. The V gene is TRBV6-1, the J gene TRBJ2-3, with 7 bases that match TRBD2. The V gene end was trimmed by 4 bases and the J gene end by 3 bases; junction bases not matched to a gene: 10. The germline gives CDR1 MNHNS, CDR2 SASEGT. The CDR3 runs 16 residues. The CDR3 region is CASSGSAGAATDTQYF. The CDR3 coding sequence is TGTGCCAGCAGTGGCTCGGCGGGAGCCGCAACAGATACGCAGTATTTT.

V is TRBV9 and J is TRBJ2-2; D may be TRBD1 (5 bases). V dropped 3 bases and J dropped 5 bases, with 8 bases sitting between them. Germline CDR1 SGDLS, CDR2 YYNGEE. The CDR3 contains 13 residues. This CDR3 reads CASSAAGTGELFF. In nucleotides, the CDR3 is TGTGCCAGCAGCGCCGCAGGGACCGGGGAGCTGTTTTTT.

Ten or more counts support this clonotype. The J gene is TRBJ2-3, the V gene TRBV2; the D gene is possibly TRBD2 (7 bases). CDR1 and CDR2 from the germline V gene are SNHLY and FYNNEI. The length of the CDR3 is 16 residues. V was shortened by 3 bases and J by 0 bases, with 13 bases between the two germline ends. The CDR3 region is CASSERGGGSTDTQYF. DNA of the CDR3: TGTGCCAGCAGTGAGAGGGGCGGGGGCAGCACAGATACGCAGTATTTT.

This clonotype showed up many times. The V gene is TRBV7-9, the J gene TRBJ2-1; TRBD2 matches 8 bases. Trimming cost V 6 bases and J 4 bases; bases outside gene matches: 11. The CDR3 runs to 16 residues. CDR1 SEHNR and CDR2 FQNEAQ come from the germline V gene (reference sequence). The CDR3 is CASRLLTSGVYNEQFF. In nucleotides, the CDR3 is TGTGCCAGCAGGCTTCTAACTAGCGGAGTTTACAATGAGCAGTTCTTC.

This rearrangement joins TRBV7-2 to TRBJ1-2; maybe TRBD1 (6 bases). The CDR3 covers 15 residues. V lost 0 bases and J lost 7, with 15 bases in between. Germline V gene lookup returns CDR1 SGHTA and CDR2 FQGNSA. The CDR3 DNA follows: TGTGCCAGCAGCTTAGCGCGGGGGGGGCTCGGTGGCTACACCTTC. Its translation: CASSLARGGLGGYTF.